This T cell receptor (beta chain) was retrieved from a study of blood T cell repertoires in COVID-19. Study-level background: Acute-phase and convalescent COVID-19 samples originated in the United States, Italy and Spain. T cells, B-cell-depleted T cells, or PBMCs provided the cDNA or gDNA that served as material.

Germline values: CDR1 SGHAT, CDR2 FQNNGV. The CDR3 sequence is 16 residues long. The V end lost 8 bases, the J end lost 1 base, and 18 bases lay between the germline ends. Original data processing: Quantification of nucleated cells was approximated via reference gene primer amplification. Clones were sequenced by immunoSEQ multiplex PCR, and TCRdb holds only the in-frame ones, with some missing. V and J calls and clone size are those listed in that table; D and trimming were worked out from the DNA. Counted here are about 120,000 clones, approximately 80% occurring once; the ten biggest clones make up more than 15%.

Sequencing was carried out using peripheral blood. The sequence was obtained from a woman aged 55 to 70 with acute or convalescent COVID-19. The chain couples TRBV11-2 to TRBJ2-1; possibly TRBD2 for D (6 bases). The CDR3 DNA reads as TGTGCCAGCGTACCACCGGGGGTGGGGTCCTACAATGAGCAGTTCTTC. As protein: CASVPPGVGSYNEQFF.